The entry below gives a single TCR beta chain sequence along with its context. The antigen remains unidentified. The data derive from a study of PD-1 blockade in classical Hodgkin lymphoma. Study-level results: The origin of the repertoire differences remains undefined, with disease activity or prior therapy as possible causes. Prior to therapy, complete responders displayed diversity much like that of newly diagnosed patients.

With no exception, relapse followed autologous stem cell transplantation in all patients, and brentuximab vedotin exposure varied. The germline V gene encodes CDR1 SGHTA and CDR2 FQGTGA. This CDR3 has 17 amino acids. V was trimmed by 1 base and J by 3 bases, leaving 17 bases between them. The protocol was immunoSEQ multiplex PCR, while the TCRdb copy is restricted to in-frame clones and leaves out a portion. The sample carries about 41,000 clones, around three quarters recorded once. The V and J genes are TRBV7-3 and TRBJ2-3; tentative D call: TRBD2 (6 bases). The TCR originated in a human donor with classical Hodgkin lymphoma. This specimen was peripheral blood mononuclear cells (PBMCs), taken at baseline. The CDR3 sequence is CASSLKPLGLATDTQYF. CDR3 coding DNA: TGTGCCAGCAGCTTAAAACCCCTGGGGCTAGCGACAGATACGCAGTATTTT.